This TCR beta chain was observed in a study of T cell clonotyping in hematopoietic cell transplantation. Germline CDR1 SQVTM, CDR2 ANQGSEA. The CDR3 extends over 14 amino acids. The J segment lost 6 bases and the V segment lost 3 bases, leaving 7 bases of the junction unmatched. Profiled with immunoSEQ multiplex PCR; TCRdb holds only in-frame clones, not every one. Here the sample spans under 12,000 clones, approximately 45% being singletons. This receptor was taken from a male patient aged 50 to 59 who had an allogeneic stem cell transplant from an unrelated donor, so the T cells may come from the graft donor. Some clones in this sample may be carry-over from other donors' samples. The gene calls are TRBV29-1 and TRBJ2-3, with TRBD1 matching over 9 bases. This specimen was PBMCs, taken 30 days after allogeneic stem cell transplant. DNA of the CDR3: TGCAGCGTTGACCCGGGACAGGGAAGCGATACGCAGTATTTT. Protein product: CSVDPGQGSDTQYF.